The 26 T cell receptor beta chains listed next were all sequenced from one sample in a study of T cell responses to AZD1222 COVID-19 vaccine. Profiling relied on immunoSEQ multiplex PCR, and the TCRdb table lists in-frame clones only, not all of them. The sample lists approximately 160,000 clones, around 92% occurring once. The sequencing here drew on peripheral blood, taken on day 0 of AZD1222 vaccination. The receptors here all came from an adult in good health.

The chain links TRBV19 to TRBJ1-5, with D perhaps TRBD1 (5 bases). Looked up from germline, CDR1 is LNHDA and CDR2 is SQIVND (reference sequence). The length of the CDR3 is 15 residues. Trimming took off 0 bases at V and 4 bases at J, with 10 bases between the two ends. DNA for the CDR3: TGTGCCAGTAGTATAGATGGGGGGAGGAATCAGCCCCAGCATTTT. It codes for CASSIDGGRNQPQHF.

V and J are TRBV18 and TRBJ2-2, with 8 nucleotides matching TRBD2. The germline V gene has CDR1 KGHSH and CDR2 LQKENI. The CDR3 spans 18 residues. The junction had 13 bases not matched to a gene; V was cut back by 4 bases and J by 3 bases. CDR3 amino acids: CASSLSAGAEGDTGELFF. The CDR3 region has the DNA TGTGCCAGCTCACTCTCAGCGGGGGCTGAAGGGGACACCGGGGAGCTGTTTTTT.

The J gene is TRBJ1-2, the V gene TRBV6-2 or TRBV6-3, with TRBD1 matching over 7 bases. The CDR3 spans 13 residues. Germline V lookup: CDR1 MNHEY, CDR2 SVGEGT. The V and J ends lost 7 bases and 6 bases, in that order; junction bases with no gene match: 8. The CDR3 DNA sequence: TGTGCCAGCACCCCACAGGGGTTGAATGGCTACACCTTC. It yields the protein CASTPQGLNGYTF.

The chain links TRBV5-4 to TRBJ2-7; perhaps TRBD2 as D (6 bases). Deletions cut 0 bases from V and 6 bases from J, with 19 bases between. This CDR3 region has 16 residues. The germline V gene encodes CDR1 SGHNT and CDR2 YYREEE (reference sequence). The DNA for the CDR3 is TGTGCCAGCAGCTTGGACTTCGCGGGATCTAGGGGCGAGCAGTACTTC. This sequence encodes CASSLDFAGSRGEQYF.

This chain uses TRBV9 with TRBJ1-6; D is possibly TRBD1 (6 bases). V lost 0 bases, J lost 7 bases, and 11 bases lay in between. This CDR3 has 15 residues. Germline V CDR1 and CDR2: SGDLS, YYNGEE. Here the CDR3 reads CASSVGGPRNSPLHF. In DNA form, the CDR3 reads TGTGCCAGCAGCGTAGGGGGGCCCCGGAATTCACCCCTCCACTTT.

The rearrangement links TRBV7-3 to TRBJ1-1; D ambiguous. Deletions cut 1 base from V and 9 bases from J, with 15 bases between. In germline, CDR1 is SGHTA, CDR2 FQGTGA. The CDR3 is 14 residues long. CDR3 sequence: CASSLMSGSRQAFF. The CDR3 nucleotides are TGTGCCAGCAGCTTAATGTCAGGATCTCGGCAAGCTTTCTTT.

V usage is TRBV7-3 and J usage is TRBJ2-1; TRBD2 aligns across 9 bases. The CDR3 sequence is 16 residues long. The V segment lost 5 bases and the J segment 0 bases; nucleotides outside the gene matches: 5. From germline, CDR1 is SGHTA and CDR2 FQGTGA. CDR3 nucleotides: TGTGCCAGCAGCAGGACTAGCGCCAGCTCCTACAATGAGCAGTTCTTC. Translating it yields CASSRTSASSYNEQFF.

Only one count was recorded for this clone. The chain joins TRBV12-3 or TRBV12-4 to TRBJ1-5; D gene ambiguous. V lost 3 bases and J 6 bases, leaving 6 bases between the germline ends. The CDR3 is 12 amino acids. The CDR3 protein is CASSFRPQPQHF. Here the CDR3 DNA reads TGTGCCAGCAGTTTCCGCCCTCAGCCCCAGCATTTT.

This chain joins TRBV18 and TRBJ1-3, with 7 bases identical to TRBD1. CDR3 length: 15 residues. V lost 3 bases, J lost 0 bases, and 2 bases stayed unmatched. The V gene's germline CDR1 is KGHSH and CDR2 LQKENI. The CDR3 here is CASSPGQTSGNTIYF. In DNA, the CDR3 is TGTGCCAGCTCACCGGGACAGACCTCTGGAAACACCATATATTTT.

The V and J genes are TRBV7-3 and TRBJ1-5, with 8 nucleotides matching TRBD1. V was pared by 6 bases and J by 5 bases, with 9 bases of the junction left unmatched. The CDR3 sequence is 15 residues long. Looked up from germline, CDR1 is SGHTA and CDR2 is FQGTGA. The DNA for the CDR3 is TGTGCCAGCAGACAGACAGGGGAGGCGGATCAGCCCCAGCATTTT. Amino acids: CASRQTGEADQPQHF.

The genes are TRBV5-4 and TRBJ2-1, with TRBD2 as a possible D gene (5 bases). Germline lookup yields CDR1 SGHNT and CDR2 YYREEE (reference sequence). This CDR3 spans 14 amino acids. The germline V and J ends were trimmed by 4 bases and 5 bases, with 13 bases remaining between them. The CDR3 DNA reads as TGTGCCAGCAGCCCTCGGACTGGACACAATGAGCAGTTCTTC. This encodes CASSPRTGHNEQFF.

The chain has TRBV6-2 or TRBV6-3 and TRBJ1-3; D is unresolved. Germline V lookup: CDR1 MNHEY, CDR2 SVGEGT. This CDR3 contains 11 residues. V was clipped by 6 bases and J by 4 bases, with 4 bases between them. CDR3 nucleotide sequence: TGTGCCAGCAGCCTAGGAAACACCATATATTTT. This sequence encodes CASSLGNTIYF.

This clone appeared a single time. The chain joins TRBV9 to TRBJ2-2; D is unclear. Germline-derived CDR1 and CDR2 are SGDLS and YYNGEE. The CDR3 has 11 amino acids. Deletions cut 4 bases from V and 3 bases from J, with 1 base between. The CDR3 DNA follows: TGTGCCAGCAGCTACACCGGGGAGCTGTTTTTT. It codes for CASSYTGELFF.

This clone occurred once. The gene calls are TRBV12-3 or TRBV12-4 and TRBJ2-5, with D possibly being TRBD2 (5 bases). Deletions cut 3 bases from V and 5 bases from J, with 10 bases between. This CDR3 is built from 13 residues. The CDR3, as DNA: TGTGCCAGCAGTTTTCTTGGGAGCGAGACCCAGTACTTC. This encodes CASSFLGSETQYF.

This clone was seen just once. The V and J genes are TRBV12-3 or TRBV12-4 and TRBJ2-7; D is perhaps TRBD1 (5 bases). This CDR3 contains 13 residues. The V gene lost 5 bases and the J gene lost 3 bases, with 11 bases spanning the gap. The CDR3 loop reads CASSPGQGYEQYF. The CDR3 DNA reads TGTGCCAGCAGTCCTGGTCAGGGCTACGAGCAGTACTTC.

The gene calls are TRBV6-5 and TRBJ2-2, with no clear D. Trimming removed 7 bases from V and 0 bases from J, with 9 bases in between. From germline, CDR1 is MNHEY and CDR2 SVGAGI. CDR3 length equals 14 residues. In DNA, the CDR3 is TGTGCCAGCAATATCCGCTCGAACACCGGGGAGCTGTTTTTT. It is translated as CASNIRSNTGELFF.

The genes are TRBV30 and TRBJ1-6; 12 bases map to TRBD1. This CDR3 has 16 residues. CDR1 and CDR2 from the germline V gene are GTSNPN and SVGIG (reference sequence). After removal of 2 bases from V and 10 bases from J, the junction contained 9 bases not matched to a gene. CDR3 nucleotide sequence: TGTGCCTGGAGTTTTGGGACAGGGGGCGCGGACTCACCCCTCCACTTT. As protein: CAWSFGTGGADSPLHF.

The chain carries TRBV7-8 and TRBJ2-7; a possible D gene is TRBD2 (6 bases). The V and J ends lost 5 bases and 4 bases respectively, with 15 bases between them. The CDR3 consists of 14 residues. Per the germline V gene, CDR1 is SGHVS and CDR2 is FQNEAQ. The CDR3, as DNA: TGTGCCAGCAGCCGTACGGAGGGAGTATACGAGCAGTACTTC. Its protein is CASSRTEGVYEQYF.

The chain uses TRBV7-2 and TRBJ2-7; 7 bases agree with TRBD2. With V trimmed by 4 bases and J by 0 bases, 6 bases remained unmatched. Germline V gene sequence: CDR1 SGHTA, CDR2 FQGNSA. The CDR3 runs 15 residues. In DNA, the CDR3 is TGTGCCAGCAGCTCCTCTAGCGGCATCTCCTACGAGCAGTACTTC. Residues: CASSSSSGISYEQYF. Supplemented by reference TRBV7-2 and TRBJ2-7, the full variable domain reads GAGVSQSPSNKVTEKGKDVELRCDPISGHTALYWYRQSLGQGLEFLIYFQGNSAPDKSGLPSDRFSAERTGGSVSTLTIQRTQQEDSAVYLCASSSSSGISYEQYFGPGTRLTVT.

CDR3 protein: CASSQAKSGEVTEAFF. CDR3 nucleotide sequence: TGTGCCAGCAGCCAAGCCAAATCAGGGGAGGTCACTGAAGCTTTCTTT. The chain has TRBV4-2 and TRBJ1-1; TRBD1 might be the D (6 bases). The V end lost 1 base, the J end lost 4 bases, and 16 bases lay between the germline ends. CDR1 and CDR2 from the germline V gene are LGHNA and YNFKEQ. The CDR3 runs to 16 residues.

The chain recombines TRBV7-9 with TRBJ2-2; 9 bases are shared with TRBD2. J was trimmed by 4 bases and V by 5 bases; bases with no gene match: 8. The CDR3 contains 16 residues. CDR1 and CDR2 from the germline V gene are SEHNR and FQNEAQ (reference sequence). CDR3 DNA sequence: TGTGCCAGCAGCAATGCGGGGGGGCCGGCCACCGGGGAGCTGTTTTTT. It specifies CASSNAGGPATGELFF.

The rearrangement uses TRBV30 and TRBJ2-5, with D perhaps being TRBD1 or TRBD2 (5 bases each). The V end was cut by 3 bases, the J end by 2 bases, with 13 bases between. This CDR3 has 14 residues. Germline values: CDR1 GTSNPN, CDR2 SVGIG (reference sequence). The CDR3 DNA sequence: TGTGCCTGGAGATCGCAGGGACCTCAAGAGACCCAGTACTTC. Translated: CAWRSQGPQETQYF.

The rearrangement uses TRBV6-5 and TRBJ1-6, with D possibly matching TRBD1 (5 bases). Germline V lookup: CDR1 MNHEY, CDR2 SVGAGI. V was clipped by 6 bases and J by 9 bases, with 15 bases between them. This CDR3 has 14 amino acids. The CDR3 DNA sequence: TGTGCCAGCAGGGCCTGGACATTTACTTCACCCCTCCACTTT. It specifies CASRAWTFTSPLHF.

The chain recombines TRBV7-2 with TRBJ1-5, with 8 positions matching TRBD1. CDR3 length equals 13 residues. Germline CDR1 is SGHTA and CDR2 is FQGNSA. The trim removed 5 bases at V and 7 bases at J, leaving 4 bases unmatched. The CDR3 bases are TGTGCCAGCAGCATGGACAGGGCCCAGCCCCAGCATTTT. Translation: CASSMDRAQPQHF.

This chain links TRBV6-5 with TRBJ1-6; D is ambiguous. This CDR3 is built from 13 residues. The germline V and J ends were trimmed by 2 bases and 7 bases, with 6 bases remaining between them. Germline V gives CDR1 MNHEY, CDR2 SVGAGI. Here the CDR3 reads CASSYGRNSPLHF. CDR3 nucleotides: TGTGCCAGCAGTTACGGGAGAAATTCACCCCTCCACTTT.

The chain is built from TRBV2 and TRBJ2-7; D is unresolved. The CDR3 loop spans 12 amino acids. V was pared by 6 bases and J by 0 bases, with 6 bases between. Germline V gives CDR1 SNHLY, CDR2 FYNNEI. CDR3 coding DNA: TGTGCCAGCAGCCAACTCTCCTACGAGCAGTACTTC. Amino acids: CASSQLSYEQYF. The full variable domain, completed using reference TRBV2 and TRBJ2-7, is EPEVTQTPSHQVTQMGQEVILRCVPISNHLYFYWYRQILGQKVEFLVSFYNNEISEKSEIFDDQFSVERPDGSNFTLKIRSTKLEDSAMYFCASSQLSYEQYFGPGTRLTVT.